This TCR beta chain was sequenced in a study of cytomegalovirus exposure and HLA in healthy donors. Study-level points and caveats: The authors later found most CMV-associated TCR beta chains appeared HLA-restricted. The study reported that TCR beta sequences accurately predicted HLA-A and HLA-B alleles in most subjects. A later analysis appeared to link common viral pathogens to several of the most significant clusters. Researchers catalogued approximately 170 TCR beta chains as cytomegalovirus-associated.

It was with 60 Vbeta and 13 Jbeta primers that the PCR ran. TCRdb's copy holds only in-frame clones and misses some; the assay was immunoSEQ multiplex PCR. The sample lists 150,000 to 200,000 clones, over 80% occurring once. This CDR3 has 15 amino acids. From germline, CDR1 is SGHRS and CDR2 YFSETQ. Trimming shortened V by 1 base and J by 0 bases, and 8 bases separated the two germline ends. Remarks on this clone: Its target is not known. The sample carries other DNA sequences with the same CDR3.

The chain uses TRBV5-1 and TRBJ1-3; D call uncertain. Sequencing was done on a sample of PBMCs. The receptor's source is a man aged 40-50 years in good health and CMV-seronegative. The DNA for the CDR3 is TGCGCCAGCAGCTTGTCGGGGAGCTCTGGAAACACCATATATTTT. Protein product: CASSLSGSSGNTIYF.